This T cell receptor beta chain appears in the sequencing data of a study of T cell changes during pregnancy in multiple sclerosis. The assay was immunoSEQ multiplex PCR, and TCRdb's table has in-frame clones only and misses some. The sample carries around 70,000 clones, roughly nine tenths recorded once. The CDR3 has 15 residues. CDR1 and CDR2 (germline): MNHNY, SVGAGI (reference sequence). Unmatched junction bases numbered 12, after V lost 6 bases and J lost 7 bases. The clonotype was recovered from a female donor in good health, enrolled as a control in a pregnancy study. Material: peripheral blood, obtained in the second trimester of pregnancy. V is TRBV6-6 and J is TRBJ2-7; 10 positions match TRBD1. DNA for the CDR3: TGTGCCAGCAGACCCTCGGGACAGGGGTCGTTGGAGCAGTACTTC. Protein product: CASRPSGQGSLEQYF.